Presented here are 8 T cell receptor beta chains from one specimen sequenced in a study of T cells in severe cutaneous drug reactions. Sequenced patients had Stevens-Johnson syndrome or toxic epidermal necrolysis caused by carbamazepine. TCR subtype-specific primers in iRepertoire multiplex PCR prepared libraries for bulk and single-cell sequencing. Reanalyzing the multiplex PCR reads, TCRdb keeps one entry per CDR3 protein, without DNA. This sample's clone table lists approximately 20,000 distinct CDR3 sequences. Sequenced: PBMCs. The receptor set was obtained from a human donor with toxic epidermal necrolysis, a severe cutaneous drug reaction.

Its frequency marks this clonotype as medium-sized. The CDR3 loop is CASNDRGGYNEQFF. The rearrangement joins TRBV6-6 to TRBJ2-1; checking the TCRdb D call of TRBD1 is not possible without DNA. The CDR3 length is 14 residues. Germline CDR1 MNHNY, CDR2 SVGAGI (reference sequence).

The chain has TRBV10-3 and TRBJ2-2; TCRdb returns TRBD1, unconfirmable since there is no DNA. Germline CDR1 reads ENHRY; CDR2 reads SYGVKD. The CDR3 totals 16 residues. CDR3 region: CAIEGEKGARTGELFF.

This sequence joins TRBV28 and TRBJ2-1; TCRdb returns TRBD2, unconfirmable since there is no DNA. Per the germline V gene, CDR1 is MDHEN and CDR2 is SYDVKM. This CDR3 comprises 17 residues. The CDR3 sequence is CASRYSTGTSDYNEQFF.

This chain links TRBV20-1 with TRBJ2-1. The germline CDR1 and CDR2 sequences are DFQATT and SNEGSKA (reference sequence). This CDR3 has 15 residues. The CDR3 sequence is CSARERLSSYNEQFF.

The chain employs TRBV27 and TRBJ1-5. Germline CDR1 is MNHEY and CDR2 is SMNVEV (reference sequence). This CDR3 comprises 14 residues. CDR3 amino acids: CASSLSISNQPQHF.

The chain's CDR3 is CASSPPRTYQETQYF. The V and J genes are TRBV7-8 and TRBJ2-5; with no DNA, the TCRdb D assignment of TRBD2 cannot be verified. CDR3 length: 15 residues. Germline CDR1 is SGHVS and CDR2 is FQNEAQ. Using reference TRBV7-8 and TRBJ2-5 for the parts outside the CDR3, the full variable domain is GAGVSQSPRYKVAKRGQDVALRCDPISGHVSLFWYQQALGQGPEFLTYFQNEAQLDKSGLPSDRFFAERPEGSVSTLKIQRTQQEDSAVYLCASSPPRTYQETQYFGPGTRLLVL.

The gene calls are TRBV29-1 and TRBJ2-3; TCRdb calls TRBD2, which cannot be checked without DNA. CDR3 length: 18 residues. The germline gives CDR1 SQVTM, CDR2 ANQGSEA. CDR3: CSVAPRGRALGIRDTQYF.

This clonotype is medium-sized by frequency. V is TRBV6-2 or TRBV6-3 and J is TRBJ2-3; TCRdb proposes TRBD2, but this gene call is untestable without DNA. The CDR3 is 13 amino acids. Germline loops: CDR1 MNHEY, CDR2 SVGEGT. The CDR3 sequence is CASSYPSGNTQYF.